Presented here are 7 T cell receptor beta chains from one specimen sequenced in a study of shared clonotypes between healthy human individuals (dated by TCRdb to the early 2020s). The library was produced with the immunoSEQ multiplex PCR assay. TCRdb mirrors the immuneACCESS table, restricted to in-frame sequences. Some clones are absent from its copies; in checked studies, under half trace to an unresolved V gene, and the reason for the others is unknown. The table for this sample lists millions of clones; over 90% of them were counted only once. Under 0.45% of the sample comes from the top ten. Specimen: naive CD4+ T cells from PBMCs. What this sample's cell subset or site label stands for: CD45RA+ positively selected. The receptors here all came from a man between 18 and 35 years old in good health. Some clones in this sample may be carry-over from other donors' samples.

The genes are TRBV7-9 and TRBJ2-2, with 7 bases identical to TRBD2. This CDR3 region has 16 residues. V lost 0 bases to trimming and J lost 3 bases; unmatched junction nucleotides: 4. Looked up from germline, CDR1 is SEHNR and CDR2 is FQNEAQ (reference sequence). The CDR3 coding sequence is TGTGCCAGCAGCTTAGCACGCGGGAGAGACACCGGGGAGCTGTTTTTT. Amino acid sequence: CASSLARGRDTGELFF.

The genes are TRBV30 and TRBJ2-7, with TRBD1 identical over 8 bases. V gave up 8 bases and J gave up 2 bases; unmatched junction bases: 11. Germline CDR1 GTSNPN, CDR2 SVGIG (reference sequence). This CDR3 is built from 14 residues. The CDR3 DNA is TGTGCCACCACCCCGCTGGACAGGGCCTACGAGCAGTACTTC. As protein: CATTPLDRAYEQYF. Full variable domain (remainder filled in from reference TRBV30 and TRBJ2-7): SQTIHQWPATLVQPVGSPLSLECTVEGTSNPNLYWYRQAAGRGLQLLFYSVGIGQISSEVPQNLSASRPQDRQFILSSKKLLLSDSGFYLCATTPLDRAYEQYFGPGTRLTVT.

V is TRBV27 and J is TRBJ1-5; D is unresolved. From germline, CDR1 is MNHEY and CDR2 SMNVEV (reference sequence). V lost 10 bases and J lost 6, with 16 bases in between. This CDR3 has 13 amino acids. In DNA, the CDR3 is TGTGCCACCACCCCCGGCCTGGGTCAGCCCCAGCATTTT. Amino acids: CATTPGLGQPQHF.

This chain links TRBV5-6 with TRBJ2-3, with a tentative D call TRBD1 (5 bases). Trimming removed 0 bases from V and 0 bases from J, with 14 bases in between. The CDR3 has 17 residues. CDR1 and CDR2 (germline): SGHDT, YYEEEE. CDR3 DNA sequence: TGTGCCAGCAGCTTGGTGGGGTCTGGGGCCAGCACAGATACGCAGTATTTT. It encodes CASSLVGSGASTDTQYF.

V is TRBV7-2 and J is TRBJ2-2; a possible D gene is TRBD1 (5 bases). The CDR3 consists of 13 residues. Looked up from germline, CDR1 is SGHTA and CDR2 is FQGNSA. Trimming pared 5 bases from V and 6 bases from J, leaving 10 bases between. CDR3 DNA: TGTGCCAGCAGCACCAGGGTCCCCGGGGAGCTGTTTTTT. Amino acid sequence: CASSTRVPGELFF.

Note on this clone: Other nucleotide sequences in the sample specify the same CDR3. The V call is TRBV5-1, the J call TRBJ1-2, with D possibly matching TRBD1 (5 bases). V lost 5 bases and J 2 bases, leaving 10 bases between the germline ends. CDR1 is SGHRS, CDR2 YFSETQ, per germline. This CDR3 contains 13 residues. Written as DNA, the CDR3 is TGCGCCAGCAGTGAGGGGCTGAACTATGGCTACACCTTC. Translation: CASSEGLNYGYTF.

This chain's CDR3 is CASSPPQDGTQYF. CDR3 bases: TGTGCCAGCAGTCCCCCGCAGGACGGGACCCAGTACTTC. This sequence joins TRBV6-5 and TRBJ2-5; D is uncertain. CDR3 length: 13 residues. The germline gives CDR1 MNHEY, CDR2 SVGAGI. V was shortened by 5 bases and J by 7 bases, with 14 bases between the two germline ends.